The TCR beta chain under discussion was sequenced for a study of blood T cells in healthy people across ages. General study points: There was no known CMV status for donors, so expanded clonotype changes were possibly confounded. A greater number of naive CD4+ cells and higher diversity distinguished long-lived donors from aged donors.

Researchers collected about 10 milliliters of peripheral blood from every single donor. Next came a second PCR, run for about 7 to 12 cycles, which used a sample-barcoded 5' primer along with a J-beta primer mix. TCRdb called the 5' RACE reads again in MiXCR, with one record for every CDR3 protein. The sample lists some 670,000 distinct CDR3 sequences, 52% seen once, with around an eighth in the top ten. This clonotype was picked up one time. Its antigen is still unknown. A much larger clone sits a single nucleotide away, making a read error possible. There are 14 residues in the CDR3. V was cut by 7 bases and J by 4 bases, with 15 bases left in between.

The TCR originated in a woman older than 75 in good health. The chain is built from TRBV12-3 or TRBV12-4 and TRBJ2-3; D might be TRBD1 or TRBD2, each matching 6 bases. The sample consisted of blood. CDR3: CASKWGASADTQYF. As DNA, the CDR3 is TGTGCCAGCAAATGGGGGGCTAGCGCAGATACGCAGTATTTT.